This TCR beta chain was recorded in a study of sequential checkpoint blockade in melanoma. The study's findings and limits: Patients with week-13 increases in T-cell fraction and clonality benefited about 30 times more often.

Some clones are missing from TCRdb's copy, which holds only in-frame ones; the method was immunoSEQ multiplex PCR. The top ten hold under 5% of the sample, which has roughly 20,000 clones, 73% seen once. Concerning this clone itself: Antigen unknown.

Treatment meaning: randomized to nivolumab then ipilimumab (arm A) or the reverse (arm B). Sequenced material: tumor tissue (inferred from file names), taken from a patient given nivolumab and ipilimumab in sequence. The receptor's source is a human donor with melanoma.

CDR3 nucleotide sequence: TGTGCCAGCCGAGGGGGCGTCCCGCTACATAGCAATCAGCCCCAGCATTTT. Translation gives CASRGGVPLHSNQPQHF. The chain recombines TRBV10-3 with TRBJ1-5, with TRBD1 identical over 7 bases. The CDR3 runs to 17 residues. The V and J ends lost 10 bases and 0 bases, in that order; junction bases with no gene match: 15. CDR1 and CDR2 from the germline V gene are ENHRY and SYGVKD.